The sequence of this T cell receptor (beta chain) was determined in a study of Ad26.COV2.S vaccination and SARS-CoV-2 variants. Notes on the study in general: Substantial response breadth was reportedly seen for spike-specific CD8+ and CD4+ T cells after vaccination. Participants given vaccine showed non-spike TCR breadth similar to that of placebo recipients. TCR breadth and depth analyses may have underestimated total T cell responses. The study found higher spike-specific TCR breadth in vaccine than placebo recipients.

For this clone: Its cognate antigen is unknown.

This CDR3 contains 13 residues. With 8 bases removed from V and 2 bases from J, the gap between germline ends came to 12 bases. Assay: immunoSEQ multiplex PCR; the TCRdb copy retains only in-frame clones and omits some. The profile shows approximately 150,000 clones, 86% of them singletons. The clonotype was recovered from a human donor who had recovered from COVID-19. The chain employs TRBV12-3 or TRBV12-4 and TRBJ1-1; weak D call: TRBD1 (5 bases). The sample was peripheral blood, taken after recovery from COVID-19. Written as DNA, the CDR3 is TGTGCCAGCGGACGACAGCTTAACACTGAAGCTTTCTTT. It encodes CASGRQLNTEAFF.